The TCR beta chain described here comes from a study of T cells after yellow fever vaccination. This clonotype has more than one count but fewer than ten. V gave up 0 bases and J gave up 6 bases, with 13 bases separating them. The CDR3 extends over 14 amino acids. Germline CDR1 is SGHRS and CDR2 is YFSETQ. TCRdb independently ran MiXCR on the 5' RACE reads; one entry per CDR3 protein. The data hold hundreds of thousands of distinct CDR3 sequences, with under 25% observed a single time. The chain couples TRBV5-1 to TRBJ2-7, with D tentatively TRBD1 or TRBD2 (5 bases each). The specimen comprised PBMCs, sampled 15 days after the yellow fever booster vaccination. The TCR sequence derives from a man younger than 45 who received the YFV17D yellow fever vaccine. The CDR3 sequence: CASSLGDLRGEQYF. CDR3 nucleotides: TGCGCCAGCAGCTTGGGGGACCTGAGGGGCGAGCAGTACTTC.